The entry below gives a single TCR beta chain sequence along with its context. Its antigen is not known. The data were obtained in a study of monozygotic twins with inflammatory bowel disease. General study points: Comparison of concordant versus discordant twins revealed no difference in repertoire similarity, possibly due to limited power.

In germline, CDR1 is MNHEY, CDR2 SVGEGT. The CDR3 totals 13 residues. TCRdb reprocessed the 5' RACE reads; each CDR3 protein has one entry and no DNA is given. Its table lists 440,000 or so distinct CDR3 sequences. The chain recombines TRBV6-2 or TRBV6-3 with TRBJ2-7. Sequenced input: blood. The source is a human donor with ulcerative colitis or Crohn's disease, or a healthy co-twin of an affected twin (not recorded which). This chain's CDR3 is CASSYEHSYEQYF.